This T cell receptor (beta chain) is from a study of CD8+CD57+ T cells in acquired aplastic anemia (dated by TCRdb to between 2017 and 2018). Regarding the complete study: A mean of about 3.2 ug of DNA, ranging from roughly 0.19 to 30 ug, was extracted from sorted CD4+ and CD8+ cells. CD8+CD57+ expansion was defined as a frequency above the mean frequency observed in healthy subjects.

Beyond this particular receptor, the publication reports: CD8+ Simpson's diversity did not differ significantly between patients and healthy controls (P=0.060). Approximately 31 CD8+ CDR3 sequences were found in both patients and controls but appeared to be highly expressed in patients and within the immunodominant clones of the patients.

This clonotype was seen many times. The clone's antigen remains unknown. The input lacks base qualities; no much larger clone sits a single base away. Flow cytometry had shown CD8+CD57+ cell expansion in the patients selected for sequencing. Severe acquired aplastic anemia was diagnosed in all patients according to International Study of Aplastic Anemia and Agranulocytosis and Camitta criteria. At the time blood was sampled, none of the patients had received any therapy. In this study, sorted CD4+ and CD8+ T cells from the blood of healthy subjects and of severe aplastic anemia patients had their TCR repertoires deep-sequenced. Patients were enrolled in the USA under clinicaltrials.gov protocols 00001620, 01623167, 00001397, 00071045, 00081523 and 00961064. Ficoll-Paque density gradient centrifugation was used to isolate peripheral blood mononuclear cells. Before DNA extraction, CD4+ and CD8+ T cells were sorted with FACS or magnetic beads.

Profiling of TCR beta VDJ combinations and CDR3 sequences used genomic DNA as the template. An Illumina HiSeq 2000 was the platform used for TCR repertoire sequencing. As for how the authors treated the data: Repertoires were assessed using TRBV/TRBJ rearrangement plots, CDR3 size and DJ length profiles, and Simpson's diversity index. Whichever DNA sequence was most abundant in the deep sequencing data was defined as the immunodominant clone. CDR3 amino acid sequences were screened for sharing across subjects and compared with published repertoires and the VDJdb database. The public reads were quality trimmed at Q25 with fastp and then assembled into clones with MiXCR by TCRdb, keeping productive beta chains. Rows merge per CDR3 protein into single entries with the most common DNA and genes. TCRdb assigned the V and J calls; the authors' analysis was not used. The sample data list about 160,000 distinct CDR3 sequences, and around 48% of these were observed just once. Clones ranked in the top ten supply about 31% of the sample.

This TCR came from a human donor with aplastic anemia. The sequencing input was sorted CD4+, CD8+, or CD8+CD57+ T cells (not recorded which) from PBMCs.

The DNA reads as follows: TGTGCCAGCAGCTTAGGACGGGACGAGCAGTACTTC. Its product reads: CASSLGRDEQYF. The chain uses TRBV7-6 and TRBJ2-7, with no D gene named confidently. CDR1 SGHVS and CDR2 FNYEAQ were looked up in the germline V gene. V and J lose 1 base and 5 bases, and a span of 6 bases separates them. The CDR3 has 12 amino acids, counting the end cysteine and phenylalanine. The DNA shown is the 36-base CDR3, in frame from base 1.